The rows below give T cell receptor beta chains drawn from one sample of a study of cytomegalovirus exposure and HLA in healthy donors. The data were produced by immunoSEQ multiplex PCR, yet TCRdb's version contains in-frame clones alone and is incomplete. This sample has tens of thousands of clones, with around 76% found just once. The sequenced material came from PBMCs. These receptors all come from a man aged 50 or older in good health and CMV-seronegative. CDR3s include the opening cysteine and the closing phenylalanine or tryptophan. The D gene is left open where the match is weak. Size values are once, few and many counts, or a class for expanded clones, and some rows have none.

>TRBJ2-7|few|TRBV5-6|.
CASSNWGFTNLYEQYF
TGTGCCAGCAGCAATTGGGGCTTCACTAATCTGTACGAGCAGTACTTC
>TRBJ2-1|.|TRBV7-6|.
CASSLIGAGEQFF
TGTGCCAGCAGCTTAATCGGTGCGGGTGAGCAGTTCTTC
>TRBJ2-7|.|TRBV27|.
CASSLQQSEIYEQYF
TGTGCCAGCAGTTTGCAACAAAGTGAAATCTACGAGCAGTACTTC
>TRBJ2-7|.|TRBV7-8|TRBD2
CASSHSTGEGRYEQYF
TGTGCCAGCAGCCACTCTACTGGGGAGGGCCGGTACGAGCAGTACTTC
>TRBJ2-7|.|TRBV28|.
CASSTTGTYEQYF
TGTGCCAGCAGTACGACAGGTACCTACGAGCAGTACTTC
>TRBJ2-5|few|TRBV5-6|TRBD2
CASSPGLAGQGETQYF
TGTGCCAGCAGCCCCGGACTAGCGGGTCAAGGAGAGACCCAGTACTTC
>TRBJ1-5|few|TRBV27|TRBD1
CASSLRWNRGSNQPQHF
TGTGCCAGCAGTTTACGGTGGAACAGGGGAAGCAATCAGCCCCAGCATTTT
>TRBJ1-1|.|TRBV19|.
CASSRTVIMNTEAFF
TGTGCCAGTAGTAGGACAGTAATAATGAACACTGAAGCTTTCTTT
>TRBJ2-2|.|TRBV4-2|TRBD2
CASSPERELHTGELFF
TGTGCCAGCAGCCCGGAGCGGGAGCTGCACACCGGGGAGCTGTTTTTT
>TRBJ1-3|.|TRBV5-4|TRBD1
CASSLRDRSSGNTIYF
TGTGCCAGCAGCCTACGGGACAGGAGCTCTGGAAACACCATATATTTT
>TRBJ2-5|few|TRBV11-2|TRBD2
CASSSRLAGAGVETQYF
TGTGCCAGCAGCTCGCGACTAGCGGGAGCAGGAGTTGAGACCCAGTACTTC
>TRBJ2-2|.|TRBV4-3|TRBD2
CASSRPGTTGAGELFF
TGCGCCAGCAGCCGACCAGGGACTACGGGTGCCGGGGAGCTGTTTTTT
>TRBJ1-6|.|TRBV2|TRBD1
CASILAGGNSPLHF
TGTGCCAGCATTCTGGCAGGGGGCAATTCACCCCTCCACTTT
>TRBJ1-2|.|TRBV29-1|.
CSVEDQGLGYTF
TGCAGCGTTGAAGATCAGGGCCTCGGCTACACCTTC
>TRBJ2-1|.|TRBV7-2|.
CASSLRGIGPYNEQFF
TGTGCCAGCAGCTTAAGGGGGATAGGGCCCTACAATGAGCAGTTCTTC
>TRBJ2-1|.|TRBV12-5|TRBD1
CASGLGQGILFF
TGTGCTAGTGGTTTGGGACAGGGTATTCTGTTCTTC
>TRBJ2-7|few|TRBV4-1|TRBD1
CASSQGTGESYEQYF
TGCGCCAGCAGCCAAGGGACAGGGGAGTCCTACGAGCAGTACTTC